The entry below gives a single T cell receptor beta chain sequence along with its context. Its antigen remains unidentified. The sample belongs to a study of T cells expressing NK-cell markers (dated by TCRdb to the early 2020s). Describing the broader study: Three sorted T-cell subsets (CD3+CD56+NKG2C+, CD3+CD56+NKG2C- and CD3+CD56-NKG2C+) from about 8 donors had their TCR beta-chain repertoires profiled. Illumina HiSeq 2000/2500, MiSeq or NextSeq was used to sequence libraries as 2 x 150 bp reads. Seven of the eight sequenced donors were HCMV-seropositive and one was HCMV-seronegative. All eight donors whose samples were sequenced were randomly selected healthy volunteers, three of them men and five women. Study-level results and caveats: Those dominant clonotypes were again the most abundant among CD3+CD56-NKG2C+ cells in several donors, at roughly 25-65%. Whether the expanded NKG2C-expressing T cell clones were specific for HCMV antigens remained unclear. In six donors, the dominant CD3+CD56+NKG2C+ clonotypes were found to rank among the top 10 CD8+ clonotypes and to make up roughly 1.0-8% of CD8+ T cells.

The CDR3 contains 18 residues, cysteine and phenylalanine counted. No DNA sequence is on record. The germline V gene encodes CDR1 SGHAT and CDR2 FQNNGV. Sequenced using an Illumina HiSeq 2000. TCR beta cDNA libraries were made by 5'RACE template switching that added a universal primer site and unique molecular identifiers. cDNA synthesis was primed from the TCR beta constant segment and was followed by two successive PCR amplification steps. Regarding the original processing steps: MIGEC was used to demultiplex reads and group reads by UMI, and MiTCR was used to assemble and quantify clonotypes. To remove erroneous sequences, TCR cDNA sequences were retained only when supported by two or more reads. The tcR package was used for downstream repertoire analysis, with clonotypes matched between fractions based on CDR3 nucleotide sequence plus V segment. VDJmatch was used to annotate antigen specificity against VDJdb, with one amino acid substitution in CDR3 permitted. After TCRdb reprocessed the reads, each CDR3 protein sequence was kept as one row, without DNA. None of the V and J calls come from the authors' own analysis; TCRdb made them. This sample's table lists about 540,000 distinct CDR3 sequences. In total, the top ten clones hold around 4% of the sample.

To determine HCMV serostatus, a commercial ELISA kit was used to detect HCMV-specific IgG in serum. Ficoll density gradient centrifugation was used to isolate peripheral blood mononuclear cells from blood. This sequence was found in a man between 18 and 29 years old in good health. Donor details come from another sample of the same person, matched by shared clones. The sequenced sample consisted of blood T cells: a sorted CD56 or NKG2C T cell subset, CD4+ or CD8+ T cells, or bulk PBMC T cells (not recorded which). The chain uses TRBV11-2 and TRBJ2-2; the D call from TCRdb, TRBD2, cannot be confirmed without DNA. The CDR3 sequence is CASSLDLTSGWNTGELFF.